This T cell receptor (beta chain) was captured by sequencing in a study of identical twins. Germline-derived CDR1 and CDR2 are MDHEN and SYDVKM. This CDR3 has 15 amino acids. TCRdb recomputed calls from the 5' RACE reads with MiXCR, one row per CDR3 protein. The sample has about 1.7 million distinct CDR3 sequences; roughly a third are singletons. J is TRBJ2-5 and V is TRBV28, with D maybe TRBD1 (8 bases). The J call could be wrong; TRBJ2-7 is a better fit for the DNA end. The sequencing input was cord blood. The clonotype originates from a newborn girl in good health. The CDR3 loop is CASSPIGQGGNEQYF. CDR3 nucleotides: TGTGCCAGCAGTCCCATCGGACAGGGAGGGAACGAGCAGTACTTC.